The 5 T cell receptor beta chains given below trace back to one sample, sequenced in a study of T cells in Graves' hyperthyroidism and ophthalmopathy (dated by TCRdb to between 2018 and 2021). The receptor library was made with multiplex PCR. For sequencing, an Illumina HiSeq 2000 was employed. TCR beta CDR3 regions were amplified from RNA transcripts. A first-round RT-PCR of the TCR CDR3 used the HTBI primer set with the Qiagen OneStep RT-PCR kit. In TCRdb, the public reads were trimmed at Q25 with fastp and aligned with MiXCR, with productive beta chains retained. Each record represents a unique CDR3 protein, reported with the most common genes and DNA among its rows. Counted in this sample were just under 750,000 distinct CDR3 sequences; under 45% of them appeared once. The ten top clones hold more than 25% of the sample. The sequenced sample was blood. All receptors derive from a woman in her 40s with Graves' hyperthyroidism.

There are a few counts of this clonotype. The rearrangement links TRBV9 to TRBJ1-5; 9 bases are shared with TRBD1. The V gene end was trimmed by 3 bases and the J gene end by 5 bases; junction bases not matched to a gene: 6. The CDR3 has 15 amino acids. Germline assignment: CDR1 SGDLS and CDR2 YYNGEE. The CDR3 spells CASSERDRDDQPQHF. CDR3 nucleotide sequence: TGTGCCAGCAGCGAGAGGGACAGGGACGATCAGCCCCAGCATTTT. The variable domain in full, with the rest retrieved from reference TRBV9 and TRBJ1-5, is DSGVTQTPKHLITATGQRVTLRCSPRSGDLSVYWYQQSLDQGLQFLIQYYNGEERAKGNILERFSAQQFPDLHSELNLSSLELGDSALYFCASSERDRDDQPQHFGDGTRLSIL.

This clonotype appeared many times. V is TRBV19 and J is TRBJ2-7, with D hard to call. Germline V gene data show CDR1 as LNHDA and CDR2 as SQIVND (reference sequence). With 4 bases removed from V and 3 bases from J, the gap between germline ends came to 4 bases. The length of the CDR3 is 11 residues. CDR3 sequence (DNA): TGTGCCAGTAGTACAGGCTACGAGCAGTACTTC. Translation gives CASSTGYEQYF.

Many counts were recorded for this clonotype. The V call is TRBV7-2, the J call TRBJ2-7; 11 bases match TRBD1. Germline V gives CDR1 SGHTA, CDR2 FQGNSA. V was pared by 3 bases and J by 3 bases, with 1 base of the junction left unmatched. There are 14 residues in the CDR3. CDR3 coding DNA: TGTGCCAGCAGCTTGGACAGGGGGCTCTACGAGCAGTACTTC. Protein product: CASSLDRGLYEQYF.

This clonotype came up many times. V usage is TRBV7-2 and J usage is TRBJ1-4; D call uncertain. V was clipped by 5 bases and J by 8 bases, with 12 bases between them. This CDR3 is built from 13 residues. Germline CDR1 reads SGHTA; CDR2 reads FQGNSA. Here the CDR3 DNA reads TGTGCCAGCAGCCGGTCGTTAACAGAAAAACTGTTTTTT. Its protein product is CASSRSLTEKLFF. The entire variable domain, with the rest obtained from reference TRBV7-2 and TRBJ1-4, is as follows: GAGVSQSPSNKVTEKGKDVELRCDPISGHTALYWYRQSLGQGLEFLIYFQGNSAPDKSGLPSDRFSAERTGGSVSTLTIQRTQQEDSAVYLCASSRSLTEKLFFGSGTQLSVL.

This clonotype was observed at least ten times. The chain recombines TRBV10-3 with TRBJ1-5; weak D call: TRBD1 (5 bases). Trimming stripped 7 bases from V and 5 bases from J, with 12 bases between. CDR3 length: 13 residues. Per the germline V gene, CDR1 is ENHRY and CDR2 is SYGVKD. The CDR3 reads CAINRGVDQPQHF. CDR3 DNA sequence: TGTGCCATCAATCGGGGGGTAGATCAGCCCCAGCATTTT.